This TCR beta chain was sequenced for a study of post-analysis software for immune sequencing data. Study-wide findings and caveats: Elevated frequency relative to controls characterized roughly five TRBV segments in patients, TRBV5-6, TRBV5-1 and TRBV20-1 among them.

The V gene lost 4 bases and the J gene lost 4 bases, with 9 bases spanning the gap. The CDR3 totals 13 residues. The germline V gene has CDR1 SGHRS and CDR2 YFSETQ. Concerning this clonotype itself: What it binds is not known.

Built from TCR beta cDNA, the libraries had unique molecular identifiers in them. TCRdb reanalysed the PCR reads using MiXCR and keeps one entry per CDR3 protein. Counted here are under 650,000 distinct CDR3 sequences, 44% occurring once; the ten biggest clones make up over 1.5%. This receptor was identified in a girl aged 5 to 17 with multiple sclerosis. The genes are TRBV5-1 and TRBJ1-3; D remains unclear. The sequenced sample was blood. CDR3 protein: CASSTASGNTIYF. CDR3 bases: TGCGCCAGCAGCACCGCGTCGGGAAACACCATATATTTT. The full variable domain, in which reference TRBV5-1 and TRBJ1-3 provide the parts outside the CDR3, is KAGVTQTPRYLIKTRGQQVTLSCSPISGHRSVSWYQQTPGQGLQFLFEYFSETQRNKGNFPGRFSGRQFSNSRSEMNVSTLELGDSALYLCASSTASGNTIYFGEGSWLTVV.